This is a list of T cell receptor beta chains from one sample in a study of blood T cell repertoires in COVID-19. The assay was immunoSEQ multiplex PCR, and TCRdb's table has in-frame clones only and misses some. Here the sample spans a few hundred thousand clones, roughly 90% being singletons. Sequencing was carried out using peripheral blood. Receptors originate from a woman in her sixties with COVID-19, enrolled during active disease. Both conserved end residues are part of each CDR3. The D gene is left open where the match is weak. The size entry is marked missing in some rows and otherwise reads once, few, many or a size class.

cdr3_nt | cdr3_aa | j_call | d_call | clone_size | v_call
TGCGCCAGCAGCCTATCACCGGGACTTGCCTACGAGCAGTACTTC | CASSLSPGLAYEQYF | TRBJ2-7 | - | - | TRBV4-1
TGTGCCAGCAGCGTAGTTCCTGCGAACACCGGGGAGCTGTTTTTT | CASSVVPANTGELFF | TRBJ2-2 | - | once | TRBV9
TGTGCCACAAGACTCCATTCCTACAATGAGCAGTTCTTC | CATRLHSYNEQFF | TRBJ2-1 | - | - | TRBV6-5
TGTGCCAGCAGCAAGGACAGGTCGGGGGACAATGAGCAGTTCTTC | CASSKDRSGDNEQFF | TRBJ2-1 | - | - | TRBV11-1
TGTGCCAGCAGCTTGGGCTATGGCAATCAGCCCCAGCATTTT | CASSLGYGNQPQHF | TRBJ1-5 | - | - | TRBV5-6
TGTGCCAGCAGCCCGACTAGCGGGGGGGCCAGGTCCGGGGAGCTGTTTTTT | CASSPTSGGARSGELFF | TRBJ2-2 | TRBD2 | once | TRBV3-1/TRBV3-2
TGCAGCGTTGAAGATCCGGGGAACTATGGCTACACCTTC | CSVEDPGNYGYTF | TRBJ1-2 | - | - | TRBV29-1
TGCGCCAGCAGCCAAGGGACAGGGGGCTCAAGCAATCAGCCCCAGCATTTT | CASSQGTGGSSNQPQHF | TRBJ1-5 | TRBD1 | once | TRBV4-1
TGCGCCAGCAGCCAAGTCCGTTCAGTCCGGGACAGGGTATCCTACGAGCAGTACTTC | CASSQVRSVRDRVSYEQYF | TRBJ2-7 | TRBD1 | - | TRBV4-1
TGTGCCAGACGGGACAGGGGGCGTAGGGAAAAACTGTTTTTT | CARRDRGRREKLFF | TRBJ1-4 | TRBD1 | - | TRBV9
TGTGCCAGCAGCTTATCTTCCCAGATGAACACTGAAGCTTTCTTT | CASSLSSQMNTEAFF | TRBJ1-1 | - | - | TRBV7-8
TGTGCCAGCAGCTTAGAAGCGGGTCTGAACACTGAAGCTTTCTTT | CASSLEAGLNTEAFF | TRBJ1-1 | - | - | TRBV7-9
TGTGCCAGCAGCCCCACCGACAGCCCCATCGGCTACACCTTC | CASSPTDSPIGYTF | TRBJ1-2 | - | - | TRBV11-1
TGTGCCAGCAGCCAGGACCTTCAGGGGACCCAGTACTTC | CASSQDLQGTQYF | TRBJ2-5 | - | - | TRBV7-8
TGTGCCAGCAGTTTAGCGCAGGGGCGCTATTTT | CASSLAQGRYF | TRBJ2-3 | - | - | TRBV2
TGCAGCGTCGCACCGTCGGGGAGCTATGGCTACACCTTC | CSVAPSGSYGYTF | TRBJ1-2 | - | - | TRBV29-1
TGTGCCAGCAGCTGGGACAGGGGGTTGGGGTACGAGCAGTACTTC | CASSWDRGLGYEQYF | TRBJ2-7 | TRBD1 | - | TRBV11-2
TGTGCCATCAGGAAAGGGCGGGACTTGAACACTGAAGCTTTCTTT | CAIRKGRDLNTEAFF | TRBJ1-1 | - | - | TRBV10-3
TGTGCCTGGAGACAGGGGGCCTACAATGAGCAGTTCTTC | CAWRQGAYNEQFF | TRBJ2-1 | TRBD1 | - | TRBV30
TGTGCCAGCAGTTACTCGGGACTCACACACGAGCAGTACTTC | CASSYSGLTHEQYF | TRBJ2-7 | - | - | TRBV6-2/TRBV6-3
TGTGCCAGCAGCCGTGGGACAGGGAGTAGCACAGATACGCAGTATTTT | CASSRGTGSSTDTQYF | TRBJ2-3 | TRBD1 | once | TRBV5-6
TGTGCCTCCACCCGGGGGGACGAGACCCAGTACTTC | CASTRGDETQYF | TRBJ2-5 | TRBD2 | - | TRBV10-3
TGTGCCAGCACCATCCGCTGGACAGGGGGCAACACCGGGGAGCTGTTTTTT | CASTIRWTGGNTGELFF | TRBJ2-2 | TRBD1 | - | TRBV5-5
TGCGCCAGCAGCTGGGGCGGGGGAAACGAAAAACTGTTTTTT | CASSWGGGNEKLFF | TRBJ1-4 | - | many | TRBV5-1
TGTGCCAGCTCATCGGGACAGGGGATAGATACGCAGTATTTT | CASSSGQGIDTQYF | TRBJ2-3 | TRBD1 | - | TRBV18
TGTGCCAGCAGCCAAGCGGGGGGGCGATACAATGAGCAGTTCTTC | CASSQAGGRYNEQFF | TRBJ2-1 | TRBD2 | once | TRBV7-6
TGTGCCTGGAGTGTTACAGGGACCTACGAGCAGTACTTC | CAWSVTGTYEQYF | TRBJ2-7 | - | - | TRBV30
TGTGCCAGCAGCGTATCCGGGGAGGGGATTCCGGGAAACACCATATATTTT | CASSVSGEGIPGNTIYF | TRBJ1-3 | - | - | TRBV9
TGTGCCAGCAGCCGAACGACAGGGGGCGCGGATTCACCCCTCCACTTT | CASSRTTGGADSPLHF | TRBJ1-6 | TRBD1 | - | TRBV4-2
TGTGCCAGCAGCCGCGTAGCCGAGCAGTACTTC | CASSRVAEQYF | TRBJ2-7 | - | - | TRBV11-2
TGTGCCACCAGTGATTTAACCGGGGGTCCCTCCTACGAGCAGTACTTC | CATSDLTGGPSYEQYF | TRBJ2-7 | - | few | TRBV24-1
TGTGCCAGCAGCCTCATCCAGGTATATGGCTACACCTTC | CASSLIQVYGYTF | TRBJ1-2 | - | - | TRBV6-2/TRBV6-3
TGTGCCAGCAGTCCCGCCCCAGCGTACTATGGCTACACCTTC | CASSPAPAYYGYTF | TRBJ1-2 | - | - | TRBV27
TGCAGTGCTAGGGACGGGAAAGAGCAGTACTTC | CSARDGKEQYF | TRBJ2-7 | - | few | TRBV20-1
TGTGCCAGCAGTTTGGGACAGCCGAACACTGAAGCTTTCTTT | CASSLGQPNTEAFF | TRBJ1-1 | TRBD1 | - | TRBV7-3
TGTGCCAGCAGCTTATCGGGACAGGGTGATGAAAAACTGTTTTTT | CASSLSGQGDEKLFF | TRBJ1-4 | TRBD1 | - | TRBV7-9